The clone carrying this TCR beta chain was counted many times. The antigen is not known. This specimen belongs to a study of blood T cells in healthy people across ages. A J-beta primer mix and a sample-barcoded 5' primer were used in a second PCR of roughly 7 to 12 cycles. Each CDR3 protein gets one entry after TCRdb re-called the 5' RACE reads with MiXCR. Of some 710,000 distinct CDR3 sequences in the sample, 20% to 25% were seen once. CDR1 is SQVTM and CDR2 is ANQGSEA in the germline V gene. CDR3 length equals 14 residues. V trimming: 2 bases; J trimming: 9 bases; junction bases outside the gene matches: 9. The study, taken as a whole, reports: Age showed a roughly linear inverse relationship with TCR beta diversity per million T cells.

The sequence was obtained from a man between 65 and 85 years old in good health. Sequencing was carried out using blood. The chain couples TRBV29-1 to TRBJ2-1; TRBD2 agrees at 8 bases. The CDR3 reads CSVESSGGFSEQFF. The CDR3 nucleotides are TGCAGCGTTGAATCCAGCGGGGGTTTTAGTGAGCAGTTCTTC.